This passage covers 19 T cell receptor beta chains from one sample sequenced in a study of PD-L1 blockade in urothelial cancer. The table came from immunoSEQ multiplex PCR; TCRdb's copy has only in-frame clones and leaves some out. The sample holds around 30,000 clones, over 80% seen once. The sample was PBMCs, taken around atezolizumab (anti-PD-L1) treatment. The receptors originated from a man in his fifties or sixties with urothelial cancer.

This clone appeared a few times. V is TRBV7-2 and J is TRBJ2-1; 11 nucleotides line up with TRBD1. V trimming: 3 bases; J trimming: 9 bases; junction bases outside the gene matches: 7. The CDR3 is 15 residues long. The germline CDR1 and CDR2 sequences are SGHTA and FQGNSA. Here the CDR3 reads CASSFDGQGASEQFF. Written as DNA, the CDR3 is TGTGCCAGCAGCTTTGATGGACAGGGGGCGAGTGAGCAGTTCTTC. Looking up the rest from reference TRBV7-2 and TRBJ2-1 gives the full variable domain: GAGVSQSPSNKVTEKGKDVELRCDPISGHTALYWYRQSLGQGLEFLIYFQGNSAPDKSGLPSDRFSAERTGGSVSTLTIQRTQQEDSAVYLCASSFDGQGASEQFFGPGTRLTVL.

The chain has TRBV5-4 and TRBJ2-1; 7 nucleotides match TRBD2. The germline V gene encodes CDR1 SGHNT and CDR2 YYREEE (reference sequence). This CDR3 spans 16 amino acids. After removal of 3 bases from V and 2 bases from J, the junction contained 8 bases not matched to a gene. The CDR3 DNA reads TGTGCCAGCAGCTGGGGAGGGGTGGACGCCTACAATGAGCAGTTCTTC. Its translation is CASSWGGVDAYNEQFF.

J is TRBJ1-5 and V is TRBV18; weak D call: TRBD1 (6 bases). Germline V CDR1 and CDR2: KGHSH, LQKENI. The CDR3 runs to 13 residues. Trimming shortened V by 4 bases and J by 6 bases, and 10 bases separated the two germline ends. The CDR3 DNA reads TGTGCCAGCTCACTACAGGGAAGTCAGCCCCAGCATTTT. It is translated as CASSLQGSQPQHF. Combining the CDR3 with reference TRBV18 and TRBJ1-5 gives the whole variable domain NAGVMQNPRHLVRRRGQEARLRCSPMKGHSHVYWYRQLPEEGLKFMVYLQKENIIDESGMPKERFSAEFPKEGPSILRIQQVVRGDSAAYFCASSLQGSQPQHFGDGTRLSIL.

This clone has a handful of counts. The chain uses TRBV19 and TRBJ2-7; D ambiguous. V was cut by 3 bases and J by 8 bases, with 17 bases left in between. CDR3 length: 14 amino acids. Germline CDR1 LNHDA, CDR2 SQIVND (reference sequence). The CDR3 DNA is TGTGCCAGTAGTATTACCGGAGCCGAAATGAAGCAGTACTTC. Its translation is CASSITGAEMKQYF. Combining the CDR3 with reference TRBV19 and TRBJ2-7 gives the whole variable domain DGGITQSPKYLFRKEGQNVTLSCEQNLNHDAMYWYRQDPGQGLRLIYYSQIVNDFQKGDIAEGYSVSREKKESFPLTVTSAQKNPTAFYLCASSITGAEMKQYFGPGTRLTVT.

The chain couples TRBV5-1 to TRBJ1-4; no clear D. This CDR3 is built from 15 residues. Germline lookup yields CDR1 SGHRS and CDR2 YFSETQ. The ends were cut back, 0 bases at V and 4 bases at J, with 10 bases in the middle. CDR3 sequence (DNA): TGCGCCAGCAGCTTGGGAGGGTTATATAATGAAAAACTGTTTTTT. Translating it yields CASSLGGLYNEKLFF. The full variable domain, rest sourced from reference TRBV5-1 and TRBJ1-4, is KAGVTQTPRYLIKTRGQQVTLSCSPISGHRSVSWYQQTPGQGLQFLFEYFSETQRNKGNFPGRFSGRQFSNSRSEMNVSTLELGDSALYLCASSLGGLYNEKLFFGSGTQLSVL.

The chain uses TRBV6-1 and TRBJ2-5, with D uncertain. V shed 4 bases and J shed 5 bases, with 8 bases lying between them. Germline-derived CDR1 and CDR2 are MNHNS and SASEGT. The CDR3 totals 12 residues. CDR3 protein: CASSGRWETQYF. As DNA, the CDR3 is TGTGCCAGCAGTGGGCGGTGGGAGACCCAGTACTTC.

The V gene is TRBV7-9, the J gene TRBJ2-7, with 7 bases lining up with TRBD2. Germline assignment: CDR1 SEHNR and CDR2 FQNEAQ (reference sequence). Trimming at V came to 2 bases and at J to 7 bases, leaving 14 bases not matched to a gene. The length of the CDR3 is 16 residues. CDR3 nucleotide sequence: TGTGCCAGCAGCTTACAGGGCGGGAGCGGTACGAGGGAGCAGTACTTC. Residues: CASSLQGGSGTREQYF. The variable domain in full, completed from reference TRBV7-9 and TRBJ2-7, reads DTGVSQNPRHKITKRGQNVTFRCDPISEHNRLYWYRQTLGQGPEFLTYFQNEAQLEKSRLLSDRFSAERPKGSFSTLEIQRTEQGDSAMYLCASSLQGGSGTREQYFGPGTRLTVT.

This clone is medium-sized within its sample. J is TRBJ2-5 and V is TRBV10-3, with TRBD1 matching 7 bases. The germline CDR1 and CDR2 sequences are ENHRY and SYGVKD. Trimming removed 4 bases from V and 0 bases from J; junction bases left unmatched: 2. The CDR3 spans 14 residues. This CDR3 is CAISGGTDQETQYF. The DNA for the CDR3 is TGTGCCATCAGTGGAGGGACAGACCAAGAGACCCAGTACTTC.

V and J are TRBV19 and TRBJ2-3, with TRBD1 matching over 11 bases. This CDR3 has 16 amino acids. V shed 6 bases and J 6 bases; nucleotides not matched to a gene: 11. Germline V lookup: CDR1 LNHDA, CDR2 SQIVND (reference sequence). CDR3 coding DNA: TGTGCCAGTAGCGTGACCGGGACAGGGGGAAGGGATACGCAGTATTTT. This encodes CASSVTGTGGRDTQYF.

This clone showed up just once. CDR3 sequence (DNA): TGTGCCAGCAGTCCTAGGATGGGGAGGGGAGCTTTCTTT. Residues: CASSPRMGRGAFF. This chain links TRBV5-6 with TRBJ1-1, with D perhaps matching TRBD1 (5 bases). From germline, CDR1 is SGHDT and CDR2 YYEEEE. The CDR3 is made up of 13 amino acids. Between the trimmed V and J ends, which lost 5 bases and 10 bases, there was a span of 18 bases.

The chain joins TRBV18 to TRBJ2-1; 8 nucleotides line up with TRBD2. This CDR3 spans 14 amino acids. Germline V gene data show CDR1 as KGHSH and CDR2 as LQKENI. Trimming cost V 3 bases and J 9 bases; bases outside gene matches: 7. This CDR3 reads CASSPSGGLGEQFF. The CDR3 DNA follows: TGTGCCAGCTCACCTTCGGGGGGGCTGGGTGAGCAGTTCTTC. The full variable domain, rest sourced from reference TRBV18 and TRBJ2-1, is NAGVMQNPRHLVRRRGQEARLRCSPMKGHSHVYWYRQLPEEGLKFMVYLQKENIIDESGMPKERFSAEFPKEGPSILRIQQVVRGDSAAYFCASSPSGGLGEQFFGPGTRLTVL.

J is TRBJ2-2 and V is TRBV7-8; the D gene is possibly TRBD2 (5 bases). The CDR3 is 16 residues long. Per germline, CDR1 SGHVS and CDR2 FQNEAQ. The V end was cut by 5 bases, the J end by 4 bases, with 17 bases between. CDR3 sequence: CASSLLTGISTGELFF. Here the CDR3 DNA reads TGTGCCAGCAGCCTACTGACCGGGATCTCCACCGGGGAGCTGTTTTTT.

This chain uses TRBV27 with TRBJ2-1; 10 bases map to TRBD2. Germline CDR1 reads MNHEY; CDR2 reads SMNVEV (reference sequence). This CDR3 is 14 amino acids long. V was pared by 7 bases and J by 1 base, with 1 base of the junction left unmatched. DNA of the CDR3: TGTGCCAGCACACTAGCGGGGTCCTACAATGAGCAGTTCTTC. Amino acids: CASTLAGSYNEQFF.

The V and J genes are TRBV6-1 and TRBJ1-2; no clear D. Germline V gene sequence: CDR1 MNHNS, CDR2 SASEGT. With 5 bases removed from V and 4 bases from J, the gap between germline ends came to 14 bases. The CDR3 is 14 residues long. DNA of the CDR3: TGTGCCAGCAGTATAGAACTGTACCTCTATGGCTACACCTTC. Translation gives CASSIELYLYGYTF.

The CDR3 protein is CASSSWTGGEIYNEQFF. The CDR3 bases are TGTGCCAGCAGCTCCTGGACAGGGGGCGAGATCTACAATGAGCAGTTCTTC. V and J are TRBV5-4 and TRBJ2-1; the match to TRBD1 covers 11 bases. CDR3 length: 17 amino acids. Germline V CDR1 and CDR2: SGHNT, YYREEE (reference sequence). After removal of 3 bases from V and 3 bases from J, the junction contained 8 bases not matched to a gene.

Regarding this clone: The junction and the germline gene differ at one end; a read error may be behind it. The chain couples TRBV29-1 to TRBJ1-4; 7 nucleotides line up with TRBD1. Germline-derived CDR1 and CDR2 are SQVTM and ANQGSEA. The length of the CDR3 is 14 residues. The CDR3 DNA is TGCAGCGTGGAAGGGACAGACGTAAATGAAAAACTGTTTTTT. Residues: CSVEGTDVNEKLFF.

The chain's CDR3 is CASSLGQDSGNTIYF. The CDR3 nucleotides read TGTGCCAGCAGCTTGGGGCAGGACTCTGGAAACACCATATATTTT. The V call is TRBV5-4, the J call TRBJ1-3, with unresolved D. CDR1 is SGHNT, CDR2 YYREEE, per germline (reference sequence). V was cut by 0 bases and J by 0 bases, with 7 bases left in between. This CDR3 spans 15 amino acids.

CDR3 nucleotides: TGTGCCAGCAGCCGCGACAATACTAATGAAAAACTGTTTTTT. Translating it yields CASSRDNTNEKLFF. The J gene is TRBJ1-4, the V gene TRBV7-9; D gene ambiguous. V dropped 5 bases and J dropped 2 bases, with 9 bases sitting between them. Germline CDR1 is SEHNR and CDR2 is FQNEAQ (reference sequence). The CDR3 sequence is 14 residues long.

CDR3 sequence: CASSLSGTAEEEQYF. CDR3 sequence (DNA): TGCGCCAGCAGCCTTTCCGGGACAGCCGAAGAAGAGCAGTACTTC. The rearrangement joins TRBV5-1 to TRBJ2-7; 7 bases align to TRBD1. The CDR3 extends over 15 amino acids. Germline loops: CDR1 SGHRS, CDR2 YFSETQ. After removal of 4 bases from V and 7 bases from J, the junction contained 14 bases not matched to a gene.